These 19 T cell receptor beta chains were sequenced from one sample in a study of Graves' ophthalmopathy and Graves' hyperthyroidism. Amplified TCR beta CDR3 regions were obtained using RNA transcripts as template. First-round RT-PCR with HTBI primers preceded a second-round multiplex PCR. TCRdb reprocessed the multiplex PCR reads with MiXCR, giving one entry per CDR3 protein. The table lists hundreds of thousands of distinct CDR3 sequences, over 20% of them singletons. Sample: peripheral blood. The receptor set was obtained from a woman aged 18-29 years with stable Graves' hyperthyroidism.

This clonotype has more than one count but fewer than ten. The chain's CDR3 is CASSEEGNGNQPQHF. For the CDR3, the DNA is TGTGCCAGCAGTGAAGAAGGGAACGGCAATCAGCCCCAGCATTTT. J is TRBJ1-5 and V is TRBV6-4; no definite D call. Trimming shortened V by 3 bases and J by 2 bases, and 11 bases separated the two germline ends. The CDR3 loop spans 15 amino acids. The germline CDR1 and CDR2 sequences are MRHNA and SNTAGT.

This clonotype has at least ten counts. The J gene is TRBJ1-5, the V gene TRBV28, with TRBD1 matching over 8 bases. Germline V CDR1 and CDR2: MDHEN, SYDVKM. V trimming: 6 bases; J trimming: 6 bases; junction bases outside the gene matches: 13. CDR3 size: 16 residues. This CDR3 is CASRPSRTGFSQPQHF. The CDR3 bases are TGTGCCAGCAGGCCGTCACGGACAGGGTTTTCTCAGCCCCAGCATTTT.

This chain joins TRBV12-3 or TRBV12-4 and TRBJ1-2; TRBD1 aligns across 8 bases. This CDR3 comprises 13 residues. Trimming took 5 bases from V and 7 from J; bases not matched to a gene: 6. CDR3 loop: CASSSNRGSGYTF. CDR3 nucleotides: TGTGCCAGCAGTAGTAACAGGGGGAGTGGCTACACCTTC.

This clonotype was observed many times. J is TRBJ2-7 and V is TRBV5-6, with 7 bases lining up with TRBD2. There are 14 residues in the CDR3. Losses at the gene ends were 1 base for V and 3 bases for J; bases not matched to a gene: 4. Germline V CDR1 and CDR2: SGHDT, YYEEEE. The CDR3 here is CASSLFRGSYEQYF. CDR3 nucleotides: TGTGCCAGCAGCTTGTTTCGCGGGAGCTACGAGCAGTACTTC. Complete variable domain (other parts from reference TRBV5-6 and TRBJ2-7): DAGVTQSPTHLIKTRGQQVTLRCSPKSGHDTVSWYQQALGQGPQFIFQYYEEEERQRGNFPDRFSGHQFPNYSSELNVNALLLGDSALYLCASSLFRGSYEQYFGPGTRLTVT.

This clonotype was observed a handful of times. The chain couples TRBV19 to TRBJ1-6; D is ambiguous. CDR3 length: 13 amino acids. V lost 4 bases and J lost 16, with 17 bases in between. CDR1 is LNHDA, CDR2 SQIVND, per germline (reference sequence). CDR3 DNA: TGTGCCAGTAGTACCCAGGACGGCGGGGATCTCCACTTT. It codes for CASSTQDGGDLHF.

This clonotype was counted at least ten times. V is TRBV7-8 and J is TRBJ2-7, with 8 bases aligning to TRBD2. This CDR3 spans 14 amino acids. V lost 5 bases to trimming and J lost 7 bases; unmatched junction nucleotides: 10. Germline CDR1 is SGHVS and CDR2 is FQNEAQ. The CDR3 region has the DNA TGTGCCAGCAGCCCAACCGGGACTAGGTGTGAGCAGTACTTC. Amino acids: CASSPTGTRCEQYF. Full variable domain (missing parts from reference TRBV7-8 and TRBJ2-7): GAGVSQSPRYKVAKRGQDVALRCDPISGHVSLFWYQQALGQGPEFLTYFQNEAQLDKSGLPSDRFFAERPEGSVSTLKIQRTQQEDSAVYLCASSPTGTRCEQYFGPGTRLTVT.

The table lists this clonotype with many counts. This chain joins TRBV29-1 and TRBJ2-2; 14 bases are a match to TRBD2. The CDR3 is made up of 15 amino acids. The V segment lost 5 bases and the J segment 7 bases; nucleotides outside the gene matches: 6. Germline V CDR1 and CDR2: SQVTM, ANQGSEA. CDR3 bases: TGCAGCGTTAAGGGACTAGCGGGAGACATCGGGGAGCTGTTTTTT. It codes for CSVKGLAGDIGELFF.

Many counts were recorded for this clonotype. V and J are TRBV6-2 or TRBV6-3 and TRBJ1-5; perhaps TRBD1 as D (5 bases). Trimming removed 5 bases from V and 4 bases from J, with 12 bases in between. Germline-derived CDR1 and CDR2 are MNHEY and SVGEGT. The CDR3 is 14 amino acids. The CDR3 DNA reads TGTGCCAGCAGTCGCCACGGGGGAAATCAGCCCCAGCATTTT. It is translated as CASSRHGGNQPQHF.

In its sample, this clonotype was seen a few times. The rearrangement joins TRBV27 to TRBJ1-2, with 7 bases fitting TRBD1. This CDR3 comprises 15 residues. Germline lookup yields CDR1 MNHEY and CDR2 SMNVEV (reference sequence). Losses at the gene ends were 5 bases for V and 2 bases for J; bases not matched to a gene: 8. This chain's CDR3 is CASSPLTGKNYGYTF. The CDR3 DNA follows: TGTGCCAGCAGTCCGTTGACAGGGAAGAACTATGGCTACACCTTC.

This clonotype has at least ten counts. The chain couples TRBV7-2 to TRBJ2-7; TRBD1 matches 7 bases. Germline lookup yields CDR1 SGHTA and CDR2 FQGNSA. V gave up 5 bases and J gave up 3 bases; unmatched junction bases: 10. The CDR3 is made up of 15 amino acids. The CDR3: CASSPSGTAIYEQYF. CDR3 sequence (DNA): TGTGCCAGCAGCCCGTCCGGGACAGCGATCTACGAGCAGTACTTC.

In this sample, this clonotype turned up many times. The CDR3 here is CASRRGLGSYEQYF. The CDR3 nucleotides read TGTGCCAGCAGACGAGGACTAGGGTCCTACGAGCAGTACTTC. The V gene is TRBV6-5, the J gene TRBJ2-7, with 7 bases matching TRBD2. This CDR3 has 14 amino acids. V lost 6 bases and J lost 1; bases outside the gene matches: 6. The germline V gene encodes CDR1 MNHEY and CDR2 SVGAGI.

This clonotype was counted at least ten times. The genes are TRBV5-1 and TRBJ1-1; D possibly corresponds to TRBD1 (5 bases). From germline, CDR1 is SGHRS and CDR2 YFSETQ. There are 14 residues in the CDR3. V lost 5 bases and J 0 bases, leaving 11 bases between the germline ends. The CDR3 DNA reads TGCGCCAGCAGGGAGTCGGACATGAACACTGAAGCTTTCTTT. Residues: CASRESDMNTEAFF.

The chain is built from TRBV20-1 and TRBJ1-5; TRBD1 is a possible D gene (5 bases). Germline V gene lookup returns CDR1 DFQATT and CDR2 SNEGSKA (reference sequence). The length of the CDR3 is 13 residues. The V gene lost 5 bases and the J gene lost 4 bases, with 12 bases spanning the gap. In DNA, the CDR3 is TGCAGTGCTTACCACCCAGGGAATCAGCCCCAGCATTTT. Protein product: CSAYHPGNQPQHF.

CDR3 sequence: CSARLAGVVHEQYF. The CDR3 nucleotides are TGCAGTGCTAGACTAGCGGGAGTGGTCCACGAGCAGTACTTC. V gene TRBV20-1 combines with J gene TRBJ2-7; 10 bases align to TRBD2. The CDR3 extends over 14 amino acids. Per germline, CDR1 DFQATT and CDR2 SNEGSKA (reference sequence). V trimming: 2 bases; J trimming: 5 bases; junction bases outside the gene matches: 6.

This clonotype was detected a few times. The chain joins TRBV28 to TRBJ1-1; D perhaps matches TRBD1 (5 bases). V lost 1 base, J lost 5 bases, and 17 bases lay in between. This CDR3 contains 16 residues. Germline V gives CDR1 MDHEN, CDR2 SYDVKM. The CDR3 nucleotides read TGTGCCAGCAGTTTATCGGTGGGGCGATCAGGGACTGAAGCTTTCTTT. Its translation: CASSLSVGRSGTEAFF. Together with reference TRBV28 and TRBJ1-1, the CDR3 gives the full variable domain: DVKVTQSSRYLVKRTGEKVFLECVQDMDHENMFWYRQDPGLGLRLIYFSYDVKMKEKGDIPEGYSVSREKKERFSLILESASTNQTSMYLCASSLSVGRSGTEAFFGQGTRLTVV.

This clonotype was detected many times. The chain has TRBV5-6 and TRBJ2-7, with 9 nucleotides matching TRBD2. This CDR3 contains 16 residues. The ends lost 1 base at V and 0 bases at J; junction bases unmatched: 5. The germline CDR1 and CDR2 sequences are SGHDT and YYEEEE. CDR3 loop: CASSLFRREGSYEQYF. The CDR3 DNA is TGTGCCAGCAGCTTGTTCAGGCGGGAGGGCTCCTACGAGCAGTACTTC.

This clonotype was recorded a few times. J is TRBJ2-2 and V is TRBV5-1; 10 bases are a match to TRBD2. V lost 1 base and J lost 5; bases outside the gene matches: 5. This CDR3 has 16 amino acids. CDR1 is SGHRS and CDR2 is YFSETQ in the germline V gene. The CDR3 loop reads CASSLQVAGGTGELFF. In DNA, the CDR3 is TGCGCCAGCAGCTTGCAAGTAGCGGGAGGAACCGGGGAGCTGTTTTTT.

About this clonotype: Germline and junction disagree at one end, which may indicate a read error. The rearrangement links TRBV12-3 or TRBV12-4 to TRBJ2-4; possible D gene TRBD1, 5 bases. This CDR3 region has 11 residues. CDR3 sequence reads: CASSSDIEKFF. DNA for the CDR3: TGTGCCAGCAGTTCGGACATTGAGAAGTTCTTC.

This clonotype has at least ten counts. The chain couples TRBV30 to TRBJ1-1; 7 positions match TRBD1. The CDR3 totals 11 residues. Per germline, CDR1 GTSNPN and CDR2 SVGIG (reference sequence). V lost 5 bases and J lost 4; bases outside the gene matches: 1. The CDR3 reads CAWDRATEAFF. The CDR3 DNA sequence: TGTGCCTGGGACAGGGCCACTGAAGCTTTCTTT.